A selection of T cell receptor beta chains follows, all from one sample in a study of shared clonotypes between healthy human individuals. Measured with immunoSEQ multiplex PCR; TCRdb has only the in-frame clones, and not every one. This sample has 2 million to 3 million clones; roughly 93% occur once, and the top ten carry approximately 0.35%. Specimen: naive CD4+ T cells from PBMCs. These TCRs come from a man aged 18 to 29 in good health. Some clones in this sample may be carry-over from other donors' samples. Both conserved end residues are part of each CDR3. D genes are given only for firm matches. Clone size, where shown, is once, few, many, or a class for clones that have expanded.

TGTGCCAGCTCACCACGACTAGCGCTATCCTACAATGAGCAGTTCTTC,CASSPRLALSYNEQFF,TRBD2,TRBJ2-1,TRBV18,NA
TGCGCCAGCAGGGGAAAGGGACCTACTAGCGGGATACTAGGGTACGAGCAGTACTTC,CASRGKGPTSGILGYEQYF,TRBD2,TRBJ2-7,TRBV5-1,NA
TGTGCCAGCAGCTTAGTGGTTAGCGGGAGAGAAGAGACCCAGTACTTC,CASSLVVSGREETQYF,TRBD2,TRBJ2-5,TRBV7-8,NA
TGTGCCAGCACCCTAGCGGGAGGGCGGGATGAGCAGTTCTTC,CASTLAGGRDEQFF,TRBD2,TRBJ2-1,TRBV6-1,NA
TGTGCCAGCAGTTACTCGCGGCAGGGAGGCTACGAGCAGTACTTC,CASSYSRQGGYEQYF,NA,TRBJ2-7,TRBV6-5,NA
TGTGCCAGCAGCTATAGTAATAGGGAAACTGAAGCTTTCTTT,CASSYSNRETEAFF,NA,TRBJ1-1,TRBV5-4,NA
TGTGCCAGCAGCGTAGGGCCGGAACCTACGAGCTCCTACGAGCAGTACTTC,CASSVGPEPTSSYEQYF,NA,TRBJ2-7,TRBV9,once
TGTGCCAGCTCACCCGCAGGGCGGGAGACCCAGTACTTC,CASSPAGRETQYF,NA,TRBJ2-5,TRBV18,NA
TGTGCCAGCAGCCCAGGACAGGGCTACGAGCAGTACTTC,CASSPGQGYEQYF,TRBD1,TRBJ2-7,TRBV28,NA
TGTGCCAGCAGCTTAGATCGGGCGGCGGGGCAAGAGACCCAGTACTTC,CASSLDRAAGQETQYF,NA,TRBJ2-5,TRBV7-8,NA
TGTGCCAGCAGCTTGAGGGGATGGGGGGATGAAGCTTTCTTT,CASSLRGWGDEAFF,NA,TRBJ1-1,TRBV11-2,NA
TGTGCCAGCAGCGTGGGACAGGGGGCTTTTCAGCCCCAGCATTTT,CASSVGQGAFQPQHF,TRBD1,TRBJ1-5,TRBV5-8,NA
TGCGCCAGCAGCCCCAGACAGATCATGAACACTGAAGCTTTCTTT,CASSPRQIMNTEAFF,NA,TRBJ1-1,TRBV5-1,NA
TGTGCCAGTAGTGGCCCCAGTACCTCTGGGGCCAACGTCCTGACTTTC,CASSGPSTSGANVLTF,NA,TRBJ2-6,TRBV19,NA
TGTGCCAGCAAGGACAGCGCGAACACCGGGGAGCTGTTTTTT,CASKDSANTGELFF,NA,TRBJ2-2,TRBV7-2,NA
TGTGCCAGCAGCGCCTCGGGACGCAGCCAAGAGACCCAGTACTTC,CASSASGRSQETQYF,NA,TRBJ2-5,TRBV11-2,NA
TGTGCCAGCAGCGTAGTTCTGGCGGGGGCCTCCTACGAGCAGTACTTC,CASSVVLAGASYEQYF,NA,TRBJ2-7,TRBV9,NA
TGTGCCAGCAGCCAAGATTCCAGGACAGGGTTTGGAAACACCATATATTTT,CASSQDSRTGFGNTIYF,TRBD1,TRBJ1-3,TRBV14,NA
TGTGCCAGCTCAAAGGGACAGGGTCGAGATGAAAAACTGTTTTTT,CASSKGQGRDEKLFF,TRBD1,TRBJ1-4,TRBV18,NA
TGTGCCAGCAGGAGGCAGGGGGATTCTGGAAACACCATATATTTT,CASRRQGDSGNTIYF,TRBD1,TRBJ1-3,TRBV4-2,NA
TGTGCCAGCAGCCTGGGTGGTTTCCTCTACGAGCAGTACTTC,CASSLGGFLYEQYF,NA,TRBJ2-7,TRBV28,NA
TGCGCCAGCAGCTTGGGCCCCGGGGAGGGGGACACTGAAGCTTTCTTT,CASSLGPGEGDTEAFF,NA,TRBJ1-1,TRBV5-1,NA
TGTGCCAGCGGCTTACTAGCGGGCACCGTCACAGATACGCAGTATTTT,CASGLLAGTVTDTQYF,TRBD2,TRBJ2-3,TRBV7-6,NA